One and the same sample provided the 31 T cell receptor beta chains below, sequenced in a study of PD-1 blockade in classical Hodgkin lymphoma. Sequencing was performed with immunoSEQ multiplex PCR; in TCRdb, only in-frame clones are kept and a portion is missing. The sample has roughly 32,000 clones, roughly four fifths seen once. Each patient relapsed following autologous stem cell transplantation, and prior brentuximab vedotin exposure differed. The sample here was peripheral blood mononuclear cells (PBMCs), taken at baseline. The source of these receptors is a human donor with classical Hodgkin lymphoma.

The J gene is TRBJ1-2, the V gene TRBV2; D is unclear. CDR3 length equals 14 residues. Germline values: CDR1 SNHLY, CDR2 FYNNEI. Deletions cut 5 bases from V and 2 bases from J, with 12 bases between. The CDR3 coding sequence is TGTGCCAGCAGTTCGAGCCGTCAGAACTATGGCTACACCTTC. This gives the protein CASSSSRQNYGYTF.

The chain carries TRBV6-5 and TRBJ2-7, with 8 bases fitting TRBD1. Germline V gives CDR1 MNHEY, CDR2 SVGAGI. This CDR3 has 14 residues. Trimming cost V 6 bases and J 3 bases; bases outside gene matches: 7. CDR3 nucleotide sequence: TGTGCCAGCAGGCCCAGGGACAGGCACTACGAGCAGTACTTC. It codes for CASRPRDRHYEQYF.

The V gene is TRBV7-6, the J gene TRBJ1-2, with a possible D match to TRBD1 (6 bases). Trimming took off 0 bases at V and 9 bases at J, with 14 bases between the two ends. Germline CDR1 is SGHVS and CDR2 is FNYEAQ. The CDR3 has 14 amino acids. The CDR3 loop is CASSLAEFTGRYTF. Written as DNA, the CDR3 is TGTGCCAGCAGCTTAGCGGAGTTCACAGGGCGCTACACCTTC. Full variable domain (outside the CDR3, taken from reference TRBV7-6 and TRBJ1-2): GAGVSQSPRYKVTKRGQDVALRCDPISGHVSLYWYRQALGQGPEFLTYFNYEAQQDKSGLPNDRFSAERPEGSISTLTIQRTEQRDSAMYRCASSLAEFTGRYTFGSGTRLTVV.

The V call is TRBV7-6, the J call TRBJ2-5, with a weak D call TRBD2 (6 bases). V dropped 5 bases and J dropped 5 bases, with 9 bases sitting between them. The CDR3 extends over 12 amino acids. Germline CDR1 SGHVS, CDR2 FNYEAQ. The CDR3 loop is CASSPEGETQYF. The CDR3 nucleotides read TGTGCCAGCAGCCCGGAGGGGGAGACCCAGTACTTC. Variable domain in full (rest from reference TRBV7-6 and TRBJ2-5): GAGVSQSPRYKVTKRGQDVALRCDPISGHVSLYWYRQALGQGPEFLTYFNYEAQQDKSGLPNDRFSAERPEGSISTLTIQRTEQRDSAMYRCASSPEGETQYFGPGTRLLVL.

The chain couples TRBV5-4 to TRBJ2-3; 10 bases agree with TRBD1. This CDR3 is 15 amino acids long. J gave up 0 bases and V 4 bases, and 2 bases lay outside the gene matches. Germline CDR1 reads SGHNT; CDR2 reads YYREEE (reference sequence). The CDR3 bases are TGTGCCAGCAGCCGACAGGGGGCGAGCACAGATACGCAGTATTTT. It yields the protein CASSRQGASTDTQYF.

V usage is TRBV7-9 and J usage is TRBJ1-1; tentative D call: TRBD1 (5 bases). CDR3 length: 14 amino acids. V dropped 5 bases and J dropped 1 base, with 11 bases sitting between them. Germline V gives CDR1 SEHNR, CDR2 FQNEAQ (reference sequence). The CDR3 sequence is CASSLMDTNTEAFF. CDR3 in DNA: TGTGCCAGCAGCCTTATGGACACGAACACTGAAGCTTTCTTT.

The rearrangement uses TRBV7-2 and TRBJ2-1; 7 nucleotides align to TRBD1. V lost 5 bases and J lost 1; bases outside the gene matches: 8. Germline CDR1 SGHTA, CDR2 FQGNSA. This CDR3 spans 16 amino acids. DNA for the CDR3: TGTGCCAGCAGCCGACGGACAGGACAATCCTACAATGAGCAGTTCTTC. It is translated as CASSRRTGQSYNEQFF.

This clone appeared a single time. The chain has TRBV11-1 and TRBJ1-1; the match to TRBD1 covers 9 bases. V gave up 5 bases and J gave up 1 base; unmatched junction bases: 5. Per germline, CDR1 SGHAT and CDR2 FQDESV (reference sequence). This CDR3 has 15 amino acids. The CDR3 nucleotides read TGTGCCAGCAGCACTCCGGGACAGGGGAACACTGAAGCTTTCTTT. This sequence encodes CASSTPGQGNTEAFF.

This clone was recorded a few times. This chain joins TRBV4-1 and TRBJ2-1; D call uncertain. The CDR3 consists of 12 residues. CDR1 is MGHRA, CDR2 YSYEKL, per germline. V was trimmed by 0 bases and J by 5 bases, leaving 2 bases between them. The chain's CDR3 is CASSQENNEQFF. The CDR3 coding sequence is TGCGCCAGCAGCCAAGAGAACAATGAGCAGTTCTTC.

This chain uses TRBV4-3 with TRBJ2-6, with 10 bases that match TRBD1. With V trimmed by 0 bases and J by 4 bases, 9 bases remained unmatched. This CDR3 contains 19 residues. Germline CDR1 and CDR2: LGHNA and YSLEER. CDR3 coding DNA: TGCGCCAGCAGCCAAGAACCGACAGGGGGCTCTTCGGGGGCCAACGTCCTGACTTTC. Its translation is CASSQEPTGGSSGANVLTF.

The rearrangement uses TRBV18 and TRBJ2-3, with TRBD2 matching over 15 bases. V shed 6 bases and J 5 bases; nucleotides not matched to a gene: 6. Germline CDR1 reads KGHSH; CDR2 reads LQKENI. The CDR3 is 16 amino acids. This chain's CDR3 is CASSRTSGGAGDTQYF. CDR3 DNA sequence: TGTGCCAGCTCGAGGACTAGCGGGGGGGCAGGAGATACGCAGTATTTT.

A single count supports this clone. The J gene is TRBJ2-6, the V gene TRBV5-1; D might be TRBD1 or TRBD2, each matching 7 bases. With 5 bases removed from V and 2 bases from J, the gap between germline ends came to 14 bases. The CDR3 runs to 16 residues. Germline lookup yields CDR1 SGHRS and CDR2 YFSETQ. The CDR3 DNA is TGCGCCAGCAGGGCGACAGGGACTACTGGGGCCAACGTCCTGACTTTC. Amino acid sequence: CASRATGTTGANVLTF.

This rearrangement joins TRBV15 to TRBJ1-1; 8 bases match TRBD1. V lost 0 bases to trimming and J lost 1 base; unmatched junction nucleotides: 1. The germline V gene has CDR1 LNHNV and CDR2 YYDKDF (reference sequence). This CDR3 contains 15 residues. The CDR3 region is CATSREGTGNTEAFF. The CDR3 DNA reads as TGTGCCACCAGCAGAGAAGGGACAGGGAACACTGAAGCTTTCTTT.

This chain connects TRBV18 to TRBJ2-1, with D unclear. V lost 6 bases and J 10 bases, leaving 16 bases between the germline ends. Germline V gives CDR1 KGHSH, CDR2 LQKENI. The CDR3 spans 13 residues. The CDR3 is CASSPSVRQEQFF. The CDR3, as DNA: TGTGCCAGCTCCCCATCGGTTCGCCAAGAGCAGTTCTTC. The variable domain in full, completed from reference TRBV18 and TRBJ2-1, reads NAGVMQNPRHLVRRRGQEARLRCSPMKGHSHVYWYRQLPEEGLKFMVYLQKENIIDESGMPKERFSAEFPKEGPSILRIQQVVRGDSAAYFCASSPSVRQEQFFGPGTRLTVL.

The chain recombines TRBV28 with TRBJ1-1; D call uncertain. Trimming took 2 bases from V and 1 from J, leaving 5 bases between them. CDR1 is MDHEN, CDR2 SYDVKM, per germline. CDR3 size: 13 residues. The chain's CDR3 is CASSLPGNTEAFF. The CDR3 region has the DNA TGTGCCAGCAGTTTACCTGGGAACACTGAAGCTTTCTTT.

V gene TRBV18 combines with J gene TRBJ1-5; 8 bases are a match to TRBD1. V shed 4 bases and J 1 base; nucleotides not matched to a gene: 3. Germline V gives CDR1 KGHSH, CDR2 LQKENI. This CDR3 spans 15 amino acids. The CDR3 is CASSLGQGSNQPQHF. CDR3 nucleotides: TGTGCCAGCTCACTCGGACAGGGAAGCAATCAGCCCCAGCATTTT.

The V and J genes are TRBV11-2 and TRBJ2-2; no clear D. The CDR3 length is 14 residues. Germline loops: CDR1 SGHAT, CDR2 FQNNGV. Trimming removed 3 bases at V and 10 bases at J, with 15 bases between. The chain's CDR3 is CASSLLGAATELFF. The DNA of the CDR3 is TGTGCCAGCAGCTTGCTAGGCGCCGCGACGGAGCTGTTTTTT.

J is TRBJ2-7 and V is TRBV28; D might be TRBD1 (6 bases). There are 16 residues in the CDR3. The V end was cut by 4 bases, the J end by 3 bases, with 19 bases between. Germline V gives CDR1 MDHEN, CDR2 SYDVKM. The CDR3 region has the DNA TGTGCCAGCAGTTCGACGAAACAGGGCCCCCACTACGAGCAGTACTTC. Translating it yields CASSSTKQGPHYEQYF.

The chain has TRBV18 and TRBJ2-7; the match to TRBD1 covers 7 bases. The germline CDR1 and CDR2 sequences are KGHSH and LQKENI. The CDR3 is 15 residues long. J lost 2 bases, V lost 5 bases, and 9 bases had no gene match. The CDR3: CASSGDRADTYEQYF. Here the CDR3 DNA reads TGTGCCAGCTCAGGCGACAGGGCCGATACCTACGAGCAGTACTTC.

The V call is TRBV4-3, the J call TRBJ1-1, with 12 bases matching TRBD1. The junction had 9 bases not matched to a gene; V was cut back by 1 base and J by 6 bases. From germline, CDR1 is LGHNA and CDR2 YSLEER. The CDR3 covers 17 residues. Written as DNA, the CDR3 is TGCGCCAGCAGCCAAGGCGCACCGGGACAGGGGGCCTCTGAAGCTTTCTTT. It yields the protein CASSQGAPGQGASEAFF.

The sample holds one count of this clone. The genes are TRBV19 and TRBJ2-1, with D possibly being TRBD1 (5 bases). Trimming stripped 1 base from V and 7 bases from J, with 8 bases between. Germline V CDR1 and CDR2: LNHDA, SQIVND (reference sequence). The length of the CDR3 is 13 residues. The DNA for the CDR3 is TGTGCCAGTAGTATAGGCAGGGCAAATGAGCAGTTCTTC. Translating it yields CASSIGRANEQFF.

The chain combines TRBV11-2 with TRBJ2-1, with 10 bases lining up with TRBD2. This CDR3 spans 15 amino acids. Unmatched junction bases numbered 10, after V lost 6 bases and J lost 8 bases. Germline V gene lookup returns CDR1 SGHAT and CDR2 FQNNGV. CDR3 sequence (DNA): TGTGCCAGCAGGGGAGAGGTAGCGGGGGGACATGAGCAGTTCTTC. Residues: CASRGEVAGGHEQFF.

The genes are TRBV10-3 and TRBJ1-2, with unresolved D. The V gene's germline CDR1 is ENHRY and CDR2 SYGVKD. The V gene lost 7 bases and the J gene lost 4 bases, with 16 bases spanning the gap. This CDR3 region has 14 residues. CDR3 sequence reads: CAIKSGQLLYGYTF. DNA for the CDR3: TGTGCCATCAAAAGTGGGCAGCTTCTCTATGGCTACACCTTC.

The V and J genes are TRBV18 and TRBJ1-2; D is possibly TRBD1 (5 bases). V shed 3 bases and J shed 0 bases, with 11 bases lying between them. Per the germline V gene, CDR1 is KGHSH and CDR2 is LQKENI. This CDR3 has 15 residues. CDR3 bases: TGTGCCAGCTCACCTTCCGGGACGGCTAACTATGGCTACACCTTC. It codes for CASSPSGTANYGYTF.

The J gene is TRBJ2-2, the V gene TRBV7-3, with TRBD1 identical over 8 bases. The V and J ends lost 3 bases and 3 bases, in that order; junction bases with no gene match: 3. The V gene's germline CDR1 is SGHTA and CDR2 FQGTGA. This CDR3 contains 15 residues. CDR3 in DNA: TGTGCCAGCAGCTTTCAGGACAGGGACACCGGGGAGCTGTTTTTT. This sequence encodes CASSFQDRDTGELFF.

The gene calls are TRBV6-5 and TRBJ1-5, with 9 bases aligning to TRBD1. This CDR3 has 13 amino acids. The J segment lost 4 bases and the V segment lost 6 bases, leaving 1 base of the junction unmatched. Germline V gives CDR1 MNHEY, CDR2 SVGAGI. The CDR3 DNA reads as TGTGCCAGCAGGGGGACAGGGAATCAGCCCCAGCATTTT. Its protein is CASRGTGNQPQHF.

The chain recombines TRBV2 with TRBJ2-3; a possible D gene is TRBD2 (6 bases). Trimming cost V 5 bases and J 1 base, with 13 bases left between them. The CDR3 spans 15 residues. Germline lookup yields CDR1 SNHLY and CDR2 FYNNEI. CDR3 loop: CASSLAWGGTDTQYF. The CDR3 DNA is TGTGCCAGCAGTCTCGCCTGGGGGGGCACAGATACGCAGTATTTT.

As for this clone: This sample includes further DNA sequences coding for the same CDR3. The chain has TRBV6-5 and TRBJ1-2; a weak D match, TRBD1 (5 bases). Per the germline V gene, CDR1 is MNHEY and CDR2 is SVGAGI. There are 15 residues in the CDR3. Trimming left V 6 bases short and J 8 bases short, with 22 bases between. In nucleotides, the CDR3 is TGTGCCAGCAGAGTTAGTGGTTTTCAGGGCTTAGGCTACACCTTC. This sequence encodes CASRVSGFQGLGYTF.

The rearrangement uses TRBV28 and TRBJ1-1, with unresolved D. The V end lost 2 bases, the J end lost 1 base, and 5 bases lay between the germline ends. The CDR3 runs to 13 residues. Per the germline V gene, CDR1 is MDHEN and CDR2 is SYDVKM. The CDR3: CASSLTENTEAFF. Written as DNA, the CDR3 is TGTGCCAGCAGTTTAACAGAGAACACTGAAGCTTTCTTT. Full variable domain (remainder filled in from reference TRBV28 and TRBJ1-1): DVKVTQSSRYLVKRTGEKVFLECVQDMDHENMFWYRQDPGLGLRLIYFSYDVKMKEKGDIPEGYSVSREKKERFSLILESASTNQTSMYLCASSLTENTEAFFGQGTRLTVV.

The V and J genes are TRBV19 and TRBJ2-1; no firm D call. CDR1 and CDR2 from the germline V gene are LNHDA and SQIVND (reference sequence). The germline V and J ends were trimmed by 0 bases and 3 bases, with 6 bases remaining between them. The CDR3 runs to 14 residues. In DNA, the CDR3 is TGTGCCAGTAGTATAGATTACAGCTACAATGAGCAGTTCTTC. Encoded protein: CASSIDYSYNEQFF.

The chain has TRBV7-6 and TRBJ2-3, with D perhaps matching TRBD2 (5 bases). The CDR3 sequence is 15 residues long. The V end lost 1 base, the J end lost 2 bases, and 10 bases lay between the germline ends. Germline V CDR1 and CDR2: SGHVS, FNYEAQ. CDR3 sequence: CASSLVGSVTDTQYF. The CDR3 DNA is TGTGCCAGCAGCTTAGTCGGTAGCGTCACAGATACGCAGTATTTT.